This TCR beta chain was sequenced in a study of untreated major depressive disorder. Here immunoSEQ multiplex PCR was the method, and the copy in TCRdb shows in-frame clones only, minus some. The sample lists more than 15,000 clones; 80% to 95% were seen once. This clone was found a few times. The antigen remains unidentified. V dropped 5 bases and J dropped 6 bases, with 7 bases sitting between them. The CDR3 runs 11 residues. Germline CDR1 is SNHLY and CDR2 is FYNNEI. Points from the study as a whole: Depressed patients' CD4+ T cells carried increased TRBV05-01 (Vbeta 5.1) usage versus control CD4+ T cells.

The sequence derives from a woman between 40 and 50 years old with major depressive disorder. The chain carries TRBV2 and TRBJ1-1; D may be TRBD1 (6 bases). Sequencing was carried out using CD4+ T cells from PBMCs. This CDR3 reads CASSRTAEAFF. In DNA, the CDR3 is TGTGCCAGCAGTAGGACAGCTGAAGCTTTCTTT.